This record concerns one T cell receptor (beta chain) sequence. Its specificity is unknown. The CDR3 spans 14 residues. The germline CDR1 and CDR2 sequences are SGHTA and FQGNSA. With 5 bases removed from V and 0 bases from J, the gap between germline ends came to 9 bases. This specimen belongs to a study of cytotoxic CD8 clonotypes in ibrutinib-treated CLL. Across the study: The patients, under 13 relapsed/refractory and 15 treatment-naive, included roughly 17 who were IGHV unmutated. Response samples were drawn at a median of roughly 13 months of treatment, range 6 to 36. Findings and limits, study-wide: Sustained-remission and progressing patients' sampling times differed.

Sequencing used immunoSEQ multiplex PCR; TCRdb keeps in-frame clones, though not all of them. This table has fewer than 400,000 clones, approximately 67% appearing once. Specimen: PBMCs, collected after 36 months of ibrutinib treatment. V usage is TRBV7-2 and J usage is TRBJ2-3; tentatively, D is TRBD2 (5 bases). The TCR originated in a human donor with chronic lymphocytic leukemia. DNA for the CDR3: TGTGCCAGCAGCACCGCTAGCAGCACAGATACGCAGTATTTT. It yields the protein CASSTASSTDTQYF.